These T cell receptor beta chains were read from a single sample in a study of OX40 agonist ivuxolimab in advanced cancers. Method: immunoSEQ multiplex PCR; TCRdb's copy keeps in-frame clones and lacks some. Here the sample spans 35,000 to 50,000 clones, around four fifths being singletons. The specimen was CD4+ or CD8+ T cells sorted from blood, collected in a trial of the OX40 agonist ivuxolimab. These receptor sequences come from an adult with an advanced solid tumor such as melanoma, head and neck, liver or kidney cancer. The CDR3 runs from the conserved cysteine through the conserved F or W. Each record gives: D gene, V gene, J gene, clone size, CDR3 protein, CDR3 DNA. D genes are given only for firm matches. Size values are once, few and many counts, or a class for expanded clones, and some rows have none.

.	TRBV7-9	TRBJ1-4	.	CASSFGQNYGHEKLFF	TGTGCCAGCAGCTTTGGTCAGAACTACGGGCATGAAAAACTGTTTTTT
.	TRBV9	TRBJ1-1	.	CASSVGLVTVGTEAFF	TGTGCCAGCAGCGTAGGCCTGGTAACGGTTGGGACTGAAGCTTTCTTT
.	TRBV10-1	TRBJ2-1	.	CASSRGVLVENEQFF	TGCGCCAGCAGTCGGGGAGTCTTGGTGGAAAATGAGCAGTTCTTC
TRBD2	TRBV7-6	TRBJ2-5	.	CASSLRAGGPKETQYF	TGTGCCAGCAGCTTACGGGCGGGAGGGCCCAAAGAGACCCAGTACTTC
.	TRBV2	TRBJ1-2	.	CASKEVAEYGYTF	TGTGCCAGCAAGGAGGTAGCGGAATATGGCTACACCTTC
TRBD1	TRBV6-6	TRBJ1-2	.	CASRGDRGLGYTF	TGTGCCAGCAGAGGCGACAGGGGTCTAGGCTACACCTTC
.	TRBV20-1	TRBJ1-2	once	CSVGKNYGYTF	TGCAGTGTTGGGAAGAACTATGGCTACACCTTC
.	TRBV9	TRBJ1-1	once	CASSVVRGRFNTEAFF	TGTGCCAGCAGCGTAGTTCGAGGCAGGTTTAACACTGAAGCTTTCTTT
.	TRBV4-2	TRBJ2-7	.	CASSQELTGAYEQYF	TGTGCCAGCAGCCAAGAACTGACAGGCGCGTACGAGCAGTACTTC
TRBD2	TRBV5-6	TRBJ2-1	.	CASSSPGGRLSEQFF	TGTGCCAGCAGTTCCCCGGGCGGGAGGTTAAGTGAGCAGTTCTTC
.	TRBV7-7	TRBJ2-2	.	CASTKFLRDKLNTGELFF	TGTGCCAGCACCAAATTCCTCCGGGACAAGCTGAACACCGGGGAGCTGTTTTTT
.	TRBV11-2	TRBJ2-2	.	CASSLDRLAGELFF	TGTGCCAGCAGCTTAGATCGGTTGGCCGGGGAGCTGTTTTTT
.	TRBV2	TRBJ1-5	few	CASSESNQPQHF	TGTGCCAGCAGTGAAAGCAATCAGCCCCAGCATTTT
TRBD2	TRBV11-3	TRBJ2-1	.	CASSFLAGEGNEQFF	TGTGCCAGCAGCTTTCTAGCGGGAGAGGGAAATGAGCAGTTCTTC
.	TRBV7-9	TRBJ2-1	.	CASSPVGTLNNEQFF	TGTGCCAGCAGCCCCGTGGGGACACTAAACAATGAGCAGTTCTTC
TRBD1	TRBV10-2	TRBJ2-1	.	CASLTRDRIYNEQFF	TGCGCCAGCCTCACCCGGGACAGGATATACAATGAGCAGTTCTTC
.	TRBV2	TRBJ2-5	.	CASSAEETQYF	TGTGCCAGCAGCGCCGAAGAGACCCAGTACTTC
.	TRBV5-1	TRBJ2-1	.	CASSSGESYNEQFF	TGCGCCAGCAGCTCCGGGGAGTCTTACAATGAGCAGTTCTTC
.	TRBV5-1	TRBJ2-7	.	CASSLMEYHEQYF	TGCGCCAGCAGCTTGATGGAGTACCACGAGCAGTACTTC
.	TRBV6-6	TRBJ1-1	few	CASSYPPGGNTEAFF	TGTGCCAGCAGTTACCCCCCGGGGGGGAACACTGAAGCTTTCTTT
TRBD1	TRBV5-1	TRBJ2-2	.	CASSSNGQGAGELFF	TGCGCCAGCAGCTCCAACGGACAGGGAGCCGGGGAGCTGTTTTTT
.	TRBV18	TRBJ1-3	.	CASSPVASLAGNTIYF	TGTGCCAGCTCACCCGTCGCCAGTCTTGCTGGAAACACCATATATTTT
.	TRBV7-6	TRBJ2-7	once	CASSLGIRDEQYF	TGTGCCAGCAGCTTAGGGATTAGGGATGAGCAGTACTTC
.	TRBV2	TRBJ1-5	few	CASSGGSQPQHF	TGTGCCAGCAGTGGAGGGAGTCAGCCCCAGCATTTT
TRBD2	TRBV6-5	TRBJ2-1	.	CASSYSSGSYNEQFF	TGTGCCAGCAGTTACTCTAGCGGGAGCTACAATGAGCAGTTCTTC
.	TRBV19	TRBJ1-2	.	CASSIDREAFYGYTF	TGTGCCAGTAGTATAGATAGGGAGGCGTTCTATGGCTACACCTTC
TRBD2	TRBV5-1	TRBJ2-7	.	CASSFTSGLYEQYF	TGCGCCAGCAGCTTCACTAGCGGCCTCTACGAGCAGTACTTC